These 23 T cell receptor beta chains were sequenced from one sample in a study of cytomegalovirus exposure and HLA in healthy donors. The PCR employed 60 Vbeta primers together with 13 Jbeta primers. TCRdb's table, derived via immunoSEQ multiplex PCR, lists solely in-frame clones and lacks some. The profile shows around 200,000 clones, 82% of them singletons. The specimen was PBMCs. The receptors were gathered from a man aged 40-49 years in good health and CMV-seropositive.

The chain is built from TRBV28 and TRBJ2-7, with 15 nucleotides matching TRBD2. This CDR3 comprises 18 residues. Per germline, CDR1 MDHEN and CDR2 SYDVKM. The junction had 9 bases not matched to a gene; V was cut back by 4 bases and J by 2 bases. The CDR3 DNA follows: TGTGCCAGCAGTTCCTCCGGGACTAGCGGGAGGCTAACCTACGAGCAGTACTTC. This encodes CASSSSGTSGRLTYEQYF.

CDR3 residues: CASSQEELRGYTF. The DNA of the CDR3 is TGCGCCAGCAGCCAAGAGGAACTGCGGGGCTACACCTTC. V gene TRBV4-1 combines with J gene TRBJ1-2, with D hard to call. Trimming left V 0 bases short and J 8 bases short, with 10 bases between. The CDR3 runs to 13 residues. Germline V lookup: CDR1 MGHRA, CDR2 YSYEKL.

The rearrangement links TRBV5-1 to TRBJ2-3; no reliable D call. This CDR3 comprises 15 residues. Trimming stripped 3 bases from V and 0 bases from J, with 11 bases between. CDR1 and CDR2 (germline): SGHRS, YFSETQ. The DNA for the CDR3 is TGCGCCAGCAGCTCCTGGGCCCCTAGCACAGATACGCAGTATTTT. Encoded protein: CASSSWAPSTDTQYF.

The V call is TRBV19, the J call TRBJ2-1, with 10 bases aligning to TRBD2. J gave up 4 bases and V 3 bases, and 12 bases lay outside the gene matches. This CDR3 has 18 amino acids. Looked up from germline, CDR1 is LNHDA and CDR2 is SQIVND (reference sequence). CDR3 amino acids: CASSIHVVSGRMYNEQFF. The DNA of the CDR3 is TGTGCCAGTAGTATCCATGTGGTTAGCGGGAGGATGTACAATGAGCAGTTCTTC. Together with reference TRBV19 and TRBJ2-1, the CDR3 gives the full variable domain: DGGITQSPKYLFRKEGQNVTLSCEQNLNHDAMYWYRQDPGQGLRLIYYSQIVNDFQKGDIAEGYSVSREKKESFPLTVTSAQKNPTAFYLCASSIHVVSGRMYNEQFFGPGTRLTVL.

The V and J genes are TRBV7-2 and TRBJ2-7; D possibly corresponds to TRBD1 (5 bases). This CDR3 region has 15 residues. CDR1 and CDR2 from the germline V gene are SGHTA and FQGNSA. Trimming removed 0 bases at V and 2 bases at J, with 11 bases between. DNA of the CDR3: TGTGCCAGCAGCTTAGCGCCAGGGTACGCCTACGAGCAGTACTTC. Protein product: CASSLAPGYAYEQYF.

The rearrangement joins TRBV19 to TRBJ2-2, with 11 bases that match TRBD2. CDR3 length: 15 amino acids. V shed 3 bases, J shed 5 bases, and the junction held 2 bases outside the gene matches. The V gene's germline CDR1 is LNHDA and CDR2 SQIVND (reference sequence). DNA of the CDR3: TGTGCCAGTAGTATCCTAGCGGGAGGTACCGGGGAGCTGTTTTTT. Its translation: CASSILAGGTGELFF.

This chain uses TRBV15 with TRBJ2-1; 11 positions agree with TRBD1. The CDR3 length is 15 residues. Germline assignment: CDR1 LNHNV and CDR2 YYDKDF (reference sequence). V lost 0 bases to trimming and J lost 6 bases; unmatched junction nucleotides: 1. The CDR3 coding sequence is TGTGCCACCAGCAGAGATGGGACAGGGGGCAATGAGCAGTTCTTC. Amino acids: CATSRDGTGGNEQFF.

The chain has TRBV25-1 and TRBJ1-2, with D maybe TRBD1 (5 bases). Trimming cost V 6 bases and J 5 bases, with 13 bases left between them. The CDR3 is 13 residues long. Germline CDR1 and CDR2: MGHDK and SYGVNS. CDR3 amino acids: CASSRTGIYGYTF. In nucleotides, the CDR3 is TGTGCCAGCAGCCGCACAGGAATATATGGCTACACCTTC.

The chain recombines TRBV10-1 with TRBJ1-1; a possible D gene is TRBD1 (6 bases). Trimming took off 7 bases at V and 4 bases at J, with 13 bases between the two ends. Germline V CDR1 and CDR2: WNHNN, SYGVQD (reference sequence). The CDR3 is made up of 13 amino acids. The CDR3 loop reads CASTAGVGTEAFF. Here the CDR3 DNA reads TGCGCCAGCACGGCAGGGGTAGGCACTGAAGCTTTCTTT.

This clone showed up just a few times. The J gene is TRBJ2-3, the V gene TRBV7-6; D may be TRBD2 (6 bases). This CDR3 contains 15 residues. Germline lookup yields CDR1 SGHVS and CDR2 FNYEAQ. The V end was cut by 3 bases, the J end by 6 bases, with 16 bases between. CDR3 loop: CASSFGAGTADTQYF. CDR3 coding DNA: TGTGCCAGCAGCTTTGGTGCGGGAACGGCGGATACGCAGTATTTT.

This clone has a single count. This chain joins TRBV4-2 and TRBJ2-1; 10 bases fit TRBD2. Germline loops: CDR1 LGHNA, CDR2 YNFKEQ. The CDR3 length is 13 residues. Trimming removed 9 bases from V and 5 bases from J; junction bases left unmatched: 4. CDR3 protein: CASSLAGDNEQFF. The CDR3 region has the DNA TGTGCCAGTTCTCTAGCGGGGGACAATGAGCAGTTCTTC.

The chain links TRBV7-8 to TRBJ2-4; D is uncertain. There are 12 residues in the CDR3. V lost 2 bases and J lost 5, with 4 bases in between. Germline lookup yields CDR1 SGHVS and CDR2 FQNEAQ. CDR3 residues: CASSLPENIQYF. CDR3 in DNA: TGTGCCAGCAGCTTACCAGAAAACATTCAGTACTTC.

The gene calls are TRBV7-3 and TRBJ2-2, with 8 bases identical to TRBD1. Germline V gene sequence: CDR1 SGHTA, CDR2 FQGTGA. The J segment lost 6 bases and the V segment lost 5 bases, leaving 2 bases of the junction unmatched. This CDR3 spans 13 amino acids. The CDR3: CASSAQGAGELFF. CDR3 bases: TGTGCCAGCAGCGCACAGGGGGCCGGGGAGCTGTTTTTT.

The genes are TRBV29-1 and TRBJ1-1; the match to TRBD1 covers 7 bases. V was pared by 7 bases and J by 4 bases, with 6 bases of the junction left unmatched. Germline CDR1 SQVTM, CDR2 ANQGSEA. The CDR3 runs to 12 residues. CDR3 sequence (DNA): TGCAGCGGTACAGGGGCCGCCACTGAAGCTTTCTTT. This sequence encodes CSGTGAATEAFF.

This clone came up a few times. This chain connects TRBV2 to TRBJ2-5, with D perhaps TRBD2 (7 bases). This CDR3 contains 14 residues. Germline CDR1 is SNHLY and CDR2 is FYNNEI. The V and J ends lost 6 bases and 2 bases respectively, with 13 bases between them. The CDR3 DNA follows: TGTGCCAGCAGAGGGAGGGGGGGGCAAGAGACCCAGTACTTC. It yields the protein CASRGRGGQETQYF.

V and J are TRBV19 and TRBJ1-4; D is perhaps TRBD1 (6 bases). The germline V and J ends were trimmed by 3 bases and 4 bases, with 12 bases remaining between them. Germline CDR1 reads LNHDA; CDR2 reads SQIVND (reference sequence). This CDR3 has 15 residues. As DNA, the CDR3 is TGTGCCAGTAGTATCGGTCAGGGGTTTAATGAAAAACTGTTTTTT. This sequence encodes CASSIGQGFNEKLFF.

To note about this clone: At one end, the junction sequence differs from germline, possibly due to a read error. The rearrangement uses TRBV7-9 and TRBJ1-1; possible D gene TRBD1, 5 bases. The CDR3 covers 17 residues. CDR1 is SEHNR, CDR2 FQNEAQ, per germline (reference sequence). For the CDR3, the DNA is TGTTCCAGCAGCTTAGCCGGGACCCTCTACGGGGGGACTGAAGCTTTCTTT. Its translation: CSSSLAGTLYGGTEAFF. Using reference TRBV7-9 and TRBJ1-1 for the parts outside the CDR3, the full variable domain is DTGVSQNPRHKITKRGQNVTFRCDPISEHNRLYWYRQTLGQGPEFLTYFQNEAQLEKSRLLSDRFSAERPKGSFSTLEIQRTEQGDSAMYLCSSSLAGTLYGGTEAFFGQGTRLTVV.

The rearrangement joins TRBV30 to TRBJ2-2, with D hard to call. CDR1 and CDR2 (germline): GTSNPN, SVGIG (reference sequence). The length of the CDR3 is 13 residues. V shed 0 bases and J shed 4 bases, with 6 bases lying between them. CDR3 coding DNA: TGTGCCTGGAGTGTACGCGGCACCGGGGAGCTGTTTTTT. This translates into CAWSVRGTGELFF. Based on the CDR3 plus reference TRBV30 and TRBJ2-2, the full variable domain is SQTIHQWPATLVQPVGSPLSLECTVEGTSNPNLYWYRQAAGRGLQLLFYSVGIGQISSEVPQNLSASRPQDRQFILSSKKLLLSDSGFYLCAWSVRGTGELFFGEGSRLTVL.

This chain uses TRBV5-1 with TRBJ1-1, with a possible D match to TRBD1 (6 bases). V dropped 0 bases and J dropped 1 base, with 16 bases sitting between them. The CDR3 totals 17 residues. Germline-derived CDR1 and CDR2 are SGHRS and YFSETQ. CDR3: CASSLATIATGNTEAFF. DNA for the CDR3: TGCGCCAGCAGCTTGGCCACTATAGCGACAGGGAACACTGAAGCTTTCTTT.

The V and J genes are TRBV27 and TRBJ2-7; D is perhaps TRBD2 (7 bases). Germline V CDR1 and CDR2: MNHEY, SMNVEV (reference sequence). V lost 0 bases and J lost 0, with 9 bases in between. The CDR3 loop spans 15 amino acids. The CDR3, as DNA: TGTGCCAGCAGTTTATCAGGGGGGGACTCCTACGAGCAGTACGTC. Translating gives CASSLSGGDSYEQYV.

This rearrangement joins TRBV2 to TRBJ2-2, with TRBD1 matching 9 bases. Germline trimming cut 6 bases from V and 7 bases from J; bases unmatched to any gene: 6. This CDR3 has 14 residues. Germline CDR1 and CDR2: SNHLY and FYNNEI. The CDR3 sequence is CASRADRGGGELFF. The CDR3 nucleotides read TGTGCCAGCAGAGCTGACAGGGGGGGCGGGGAGCTGTTTTTT.

The gene calls are TRBV9 and TRBJ1-2, with TRBD1 identical over 11 bases. The length of the CDR3 is 16 residues. Germline CDR1 and CDR2: SGDLS and YYNGEE. Unmatched junction bases numbered 11, after V lost 3 bases and J lost 7 bases. The CDR3, as DNA: TGTGCCAGCAGCGGCCGGTTGGACAGGGGGCGCGGTGGCTACACCTTC. It specifies CASSGRLDRGRGGYTF.

The chain recombines TRBV27 with TRBJ2-7; no clear D. V lost 7 bases and J lost 3, with 7 bases in between. The CDR3 is 11 amino acids. Germline CDR1 and CDR2: MNHEY and SMNVEV (reference sequence). CDR3 bases: TGTGCCAGCACCTTTATCTACGAGCAGTACTTC. Protein sequence: CASTFIYEQYF.